The rows below give T cell receptor beta chains drawn from one sample of a study of vaccination and CD4 T cells after COVID-19. Each CDR3 protein is one row after TCRdb ran MiXCR on the PCR reads. The table records 15,000 or so distinct CDR3 sequences, about three fifths of them present only once. Antigen specificity for these receptors is unknown. Material for sequencing was CD4+ T cells from blood, cultured in vitro. These receptors all stem from a human donor who had recovered from COVID-19. CDR3s include the opening cysteine and the closing phenylalanine or tryptophan. D genes are given only for firm matches. Not every row has a clone size; where given, it reads once, few, many or a size class.

j_gene,len,v_gene,d_gene,abundance,CDR3nt,CDR3aa
TRBJ1-1,12,TRBV20-1,TRBD1,few,TGCAGTGCGACGACAGGGGGCACTGAAGCTTTCTTT,CSATTGGTEAFF
TRBJ2-2,16,TRBV7-2,NA,few,TGTGCCAGCAGCTTACTCGGGGTGGCGAACACCGGGGAGCTGTTTTTT,CASSLLGVANTGELFF
TRBJ2-1,14,TRBV20-1,NA,NA,TGCAGTGCTAGAGGCGCGCTAGCATCGGATGAGCAGTTCTTC,CSARGALASDEQFF
TRBJ2-3,12,TRBV6-1,NA,NA,TGTGCCAGCAGCCCCGAGCGGGATACGCAGTATTTT,CASSPERDTQYF
TRBJ2-6,18,TRBV27,TRBD2,NA,TGTGCCAGCAGTTCGGGGGCGGGAGGCCTCTCTGGGGCCAACGTCCTGACTTTC,CASSSGAGGLSGANVLTF
TRBJ1-5,17,TRBV11-3,NA,few,TGTGCCAGCAGCCCCGAATTGAATGGCAGGGAGTGTCAGCCCCAGCATTTT,CASSPELNGRECQPQHF
TRBJ2-6,11,TRBV2,TRBD1,NA,TGTGCCAGCAGAATCAATGACAGGGGTACTTTC,CASRINDRGTF
TRBJ1-5,13,TRBV20-1,NA,NA,TGCAGTGCTACGAGGACCCGAGATCAGCCCCAGCATTTT,CSATRTRDQPQHF
TRBJ2-2,14,TRBV7-3,NA,NA,TGTGCCAGCAGCTTACCGACTAAGGGGGAGGAGCTGTTTTTT,CASSLPTKGEELFF
TRBJ1-1,14,TRBV7-3,NA,few,TGTGCCAGCAGCTTAAGCGGTATGCGGGACGAAGCTTTCTTT,CASSLSGMRDEAFF
TRBJ1-2,14,TRBV7-2,NA,NA,TGTGCCAGCAGACCGGGCGGAGCTAACTATGGCTACACCTTC,CASRPGGANYGYTF
TRBJ1-1,11,TRBV7-3,NA,NA,TGTGCCAGCGTACAGGGCACTGAAGCTTTCTTT,CASVQGTEAFF
TRBJ2-3,14,TRBV7-8,NA,NA,TGTGCCAGCAGCTTAGAAGGACGCGGAGATACGCAGTATTTT,CASSLEGRGDTQYF
TRBJ1-1,16,TRBV6-2/TRBV6-3,TRBD1,NA,TGTGCCAGCAGTTACCGTCAGGGACAGGGGTCCCCTGAAGCTTTCTTT,CASSYRQGQGSPEAFF
TRBJ1-6,15,TRBV5-4,NA,once,TGTGCCAGCAGCTCGGCTTCCAGCAGTAATTCACCCCTCCACTTT,CASSSASSSNSPLHF
TRBJ2-1,14,TRBV15,NA,NA,TGTGCCACCAGCAGAGATCGTGGCGACATTGAGCAGTTCTTC,CATSRDRGDIEQFF
TRBJ2-5,15,TRBV20-1,TRBD2,NA,TGCAGTGCCCTCGAGGGTAGCGGGTCTCAAGAGACCCAGTACTTC,CSALEGSGSQETQYF
TRBJ2-1,15,TRBV24-1,TRBD2,NA,TGTGCCACCAGTGACCCAGGACTAGGGTCTGGTGAGCAGTTCTTC,CATSDPGLGSGEQFF
TRBJ1-1,14,TRBV20-1,NA,NA,TGCAGTGCTAGGGACGGAAACCTGAACACTGAAGCTTTCTTT,CSARDGNLNTEAFF
TRBJ2-3,16,TRBV20-1,TRBD2,few,TGCAGTGCTAGCGCTAGCGGGGGGGCATTTACGGATACGCAGTATTTT,CSASASGGAFTDTQYF
TRBJ2-7,13,TRBV21-1,NA,NA,TGTGCCAGCAGCAATCTACTAGCGGGAGGGACGTACTTC,CASSNLLAGGTYF
TRBJ1-6,15,TRBV11-2,NA,NA,TGTGCCAGCAGCGGGGGCCTCTCCTATAATTCACCCCTCCACTTT,CASSGGLSYNSPLHF
TRBJ2-5,15,TRBV18,NA,NA,TGTGCCAGCTCACCCGTGGACGGGGCACAAGAGACCCAGTACTTC,CASSPVDGAQETQYF
TRBJ2-1,15,TRBV7-2,TRBD1,NA,TGTGCCAGCAGCTCTGGGACAGGGGCCTACAATGAGCAGTTCTTC,CASSSGTGAYNEQFF
TRBJ2-3,15,TRBV7-8,NA,NA,TGTGCCAGCAGCCCTCTGGGCAGGGGCGCAGATACGCAGTATTTT,CASSPLGRGADTQYF
TRBJ1-2,17,TRBV19,NA,NA,TGTGCCAGTACGCCCCTGATGCCGGGAGCTACTAACTATGGCTACACCTTC,CASTPLMPGATNYGYTF
TRBJ2-1,15,TRBV10-3,NA,NA,TGTGCCATCAGTGAAAGGGATAGCTCCTACAATGAGCAGTTCTTC,CAISERDSSYNEQFF
TRBJ1-3,15,TRBV12-3/TRBV12-4,NA,NA,TGTGCCAGCAGCCCGATGGCAGCCTCTGGAAACACCATATATTTT,CASSPMAASGNTIYF
TRBJ2-1,15,TRBV19,NA,NA,TGTGCCACCACTACGACGAGGAGCTCCTACAATGAGCAGTTCTTC,CATTTTRSSYNEQFF
TRBJ2-3,15,TRBV5-1,NA,NA,TGCGCCAGCAGCTTGAGGGACACGGGCACGGATACGCAGTATTTT,CASSLRDTGTDTQYF
TRBJ1-1,13,TRBV6-2/TRBV6-3,NA,NA,TGTGCCAGCGAGAGGGGGGAGAACACTGAAGCTTTCTTT,CASERGENTEAFF
TRBJ2-2,17,TRBV9,NA,NA,TGTGCCAGCAGCGGGAGTACGGGACACACTTCCACCGGGGAGCTGTTTTTT,CASSGSTGHTSTGELFF
TRBJ1-1,16,TRBV19,NA,few,TGTGCCAGTAGTTCGGCAGGGAGCCAGTGGGACACTGAAGCTTTCTTT,CASSSAGSQWDTEAFF
TRBJ1-5,15,TRBV10-3,NA,NA,TGTGCCATCAGTACACAGTTGGGGTCCCTTCAGCCCCAGCATTTT,CAISTQLGSLQPQHF
TRBJ1-1,15,TRBV7-3,NA,few,TGTGCCAGCAGCTTACAAGCAGGATCGAACACTGAAGCTTTCTTT,CASSLQAGSNTEAFF
TRBJ2-7,15,TRBV2,NA,NA,TGTGCCAGCAGTGTTTACGGCCTAAGCTCCTACGAGCAGTACTTC,CASSVYGLSSYEQYF
TRBJ2-7,16,TRBV7-8,TRBD1,NA,TGTGCCAGCAGCTCACAGGGGGCGAGGGCACCCTACGAGCAGTACTTC,CASSSQGARAPYEQYF
TRBJ2-1,18,TRBV7-5,NA,NA,NA,CISVPEAEPFRPDNEQFF
TRBJ2-2,18,TRBV21-1,NA,NA,TGTGCCAGCAACCAACGCCCGGGGGTGGCAGCGAACACCGGGGAGCTGTTTTTT,CASNQRPGVAANTGELFF
TRBJ2-7,15,TRBV15,NA,NA,TGTGCCACCAGCACATCCGGGGGTGGGGTACGCGAGCAGTACTTC,CATSTSGGGVREQYF
TRBJ2-5,12,TRBV19,NA,NA,TGTGCCAGTAGTAACCTCCGTGAGACCCAGTACTTC,CASSNLRETQYF
TRBJ2-5,16,TRBV6-1,TRBD1,NA,TGTGCCAGCAGCCGATCCGGGACAGGGAATCGAGAGACCCAGTACTTC,CASSRSGTGNRETQYF
TRBJ2-1,15,TRBV19,TRBD2,NA,TGTGCCAGTAGTATATCGGGACTAGCGGCCAATGAGCAGTTCTTC,CASSISGLAANEQFF
TRBJ2-7,16,TRBV27,TRBD1,NA,TGTGCCAGCAGTCCCACGCCGGGACAGGGATTCTACGAGCAGTACTTC,CASSPTPGQGFYEQYF
TRBJ1-3,15,TRBV24-1,NA,NA,TGTGCCACCAGTGATCCCAGGGGTTCTGGAAACACCATATATTTT,CATSDPRGSGNTIYF
TRBJ1-1,15,TRBV14,NA,few,TGTGCCAGCAGCCCCCTGGGACGGCTGAACACTGAAGCTTTCTTT,CASSPLGRLNTEAFF
TRBJ1-1,14,TRBV20-1,NA,few,TGCAGTGCTGGTCCGGAAGGCCGGGACACTGAAGCTTTCTTT,CSAGPEGRDTEAFF
TRBJ2-2,14,TRBV20-1,NA,NA,TGCAGTGCTGAGGACAATCCGAACACCGGGGAGCTGTTTTTT,CSAEDNPNTGELFF
TRBJ1-1,15,TRBV7-2,NA,few,TGTGCCAGCAGCTTAGTTGGACACATGAACACTGAAGCTTTCTTT,CASSLVGHMNTEAFF